This T cell receptor beta chain emerged from a study of T-cell reconstitution after alpha-beta-depleted transplantation in children. Regarding the study as a whole: Elevated TCRbeta diversity at day 60 was traced, in some patients, to surviving recipient T cells and thymic progenitors. The study reportedly traced alpha-beta T cells about two months after transplant to several hundred expanded graft clones. It was newly produced T cells that mostly accounted for T-cell counts and diversity one year after transplant.

The CDR3 spans 15 residues. The V gene's germline CDR1 is SGHRS and CDR2 YFSETQ. V dropped 1 base and J dropped 2; count of bases not matched to a gene: 6. This clonotype came up many times. The antigen is not known. Unique molecular identifiers were built into the TCRbeta library. TCRdb recomputed calls from the PCR reads with MiXCR, one row per CDR3 protein. The table shows around 94,000 distinct CDR3 sequences, with 7.5% to 9% occurring only once. This TCR derives from a boy between 2 and 10 years old with acute lymphoblastic leukemia, due to receive a stem cell transplant. The chain employs TRBV5-1 and TRBJ2-7, with TRBD1 matching over 7 bases. The input for sequencing was PBMCs, taken before TCRalphabeta/CD19-depleted stem cell transplant. CDR3 bases: TGCGCCAGCAGCTTGAATTGGGACAGCCCCTACGAGCAGTACTTC. Translation gives CASSLNWDSPYEQYF.